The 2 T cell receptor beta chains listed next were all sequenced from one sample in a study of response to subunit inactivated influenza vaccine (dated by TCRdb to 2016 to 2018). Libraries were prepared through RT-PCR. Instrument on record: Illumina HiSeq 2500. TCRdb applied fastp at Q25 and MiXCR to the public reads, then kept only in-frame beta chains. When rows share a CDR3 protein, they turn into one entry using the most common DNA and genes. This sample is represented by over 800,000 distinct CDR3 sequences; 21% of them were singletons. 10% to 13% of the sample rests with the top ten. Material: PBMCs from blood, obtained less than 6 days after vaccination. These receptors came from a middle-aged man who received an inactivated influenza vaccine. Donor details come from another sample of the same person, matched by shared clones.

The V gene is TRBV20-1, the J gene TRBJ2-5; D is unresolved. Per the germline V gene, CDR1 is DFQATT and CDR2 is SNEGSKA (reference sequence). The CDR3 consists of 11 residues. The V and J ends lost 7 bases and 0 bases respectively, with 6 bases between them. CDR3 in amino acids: CSESYQETQYF. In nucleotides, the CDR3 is TGCAGTGAAAGCTACCAAGAGACCCAGTACTTC.

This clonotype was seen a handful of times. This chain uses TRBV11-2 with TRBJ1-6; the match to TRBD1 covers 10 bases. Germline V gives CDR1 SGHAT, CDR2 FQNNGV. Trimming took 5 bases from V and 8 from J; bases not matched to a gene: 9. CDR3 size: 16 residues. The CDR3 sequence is CASSLSGTGVYSPLHF. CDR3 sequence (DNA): TGTGCCAGCAGCCTATCCGGGACAGGGGTTTATTCACCCCTCCACTTT.